The 10 T cell receptor beta chains below come from one sample, sequenced in a study of T cells in Graves' hyperthyroidism and ophthalmopathy. RNA transcripts served as the template for amplifying TCR beta CDR3 regions. Primed by the HTBI set, a first-round RT-PCR was run on the TCR CDR3. TCRdb passed the multiplex PCR reads through MiXCR, listing each CDR3 protein once. The profile shows around 340,000 distinct CDR3 sequences, about 20% of them singletons. Specimen: blood. Source of these receptors: a woman aged 45-65 years with Graves' hyperthyroidism.

In its sample, this clonotype was seen many times. J is TRBJ2-7 and V is TRBV20-1, with 9 bases that match TRBD2. The J segment lost 7 bases and the V segment lost 6 bases, leaving 10 bases of the junction unmatched. The germline gives CDR1 DFQATT, CDR2 SNEGSKA (reference sequence). The length of the CDR3 is 13 residues. CDR3 protein: CSARTSDVWEQYF. CDR3 coding DNA: TGCAGTGCCCGGACTAGCGACGTGTGGGAGCAGTACTTC.

On this clonotype: One end of the junction varies from germline; a read error may be responsible. The chain recombines TRBV12-3 or TRBV12-4 with TRBJ1-6, with D uncertain. The CDR3 runs 13 residues. CDR3 DNA: TGTGCCAGTAGTTCACAGATTAATTCACCCCTCCACTTT. Its protein product is CASSSQINSPLHF.

Concerning this clonotype itself: At one of its ends the junction is not consistent with the germline gene, which may arise from a read error. This CDR3 is CAGRFSEGPRGSEAFF. The CDR3 DNA follows: TGTGCCGGCAGATTCAGTGAGGGTCCTCGTGGGTCTGAAGCTTTCTTT. J is TRBJ1-1 and V is TRBV12-3 or TRBV12-4, with D hard to call. The CDR3 is made up of 16 amino acids.

This clonotype appeared many times. The chain joins TRBV20-1 to TRBJ2-1; the D gene is possibly TRBD1 (6 bases). The germline V gene encodes CDR1 DFQATT and CDR2 SNEGSKA (reference sequence). The CDR3 runs 13 residues. V lost 3 bases and J lost 4, with 10 bases in between. This CDR3 is CSASDRSYNEQFF. The CDR3 nucleotides are TGCAGTGCTAGTGACAGGTCGTACAATGAGCAGTTCTTC.

The count of this clonotype is one. The chain recombines TRBV6-2 or TRBV6-3 with TRBJ1-2; D remains ambiguous. Between the trimmed V and J ends, which lost 5 bases and 8 bases, there was a span of 18 bases. Germline V gives CDR1 MNHEY, CDR2 SVGEGT. The CDR3 length is 14 residues. The CDR3 region has the DNA TGTGCCAGCAGTCTCTCAAGCCCTCTGGGCGGCTACACCTTC. Amino acids: CASSLSSPLGGYTF.

The J gene is TRBJ1-5, the V gene TRBV14; maybe TRBD1 (6 bases). Trimming removed 2 bases from V and 7 bases from J, with 12 bases in between. This CDR3 is 14 amino acids long. The germline CDR1 and CDR2 sequences are SGHDN and FVKESK. The CDR3 sequence is CASSQWGAGQPQHF. CDR3 DNA: TGTGCCAGCAGCCAATGGGGGGCCGGACAGCCCCAGCATTTT.

This clonotype was seen ten or more times. This chain uses TRBV5-6 with TRBJ2-1; tentatively, D is TRBD1 (6 bases). The CDR3 loop spans 16 amino acids. The germline gives CDR1 SGHDT, CDR2 YYEEEE. The V end lost 5 bases, the J end lost 7 bases, and 22 bases lay between the germline ends. CDR3 sequence: CASSRSLGARGNEQFF. CDR3 in DNA: TGTGCCAGCAGTCGCAGTTTGGGGGCCAGGGGAAATGAGCAGTTCTTC.

The V call is TRBV9, the J call TRBJ1-1, with D possibly being TRBD1 (5 bases). This CDR3 comprises 15 residues. Deletions cut 0 bases from V and 1 base from J, with 10 bases between. Germline values: CDR1 SGDLS, CDR2 YYNGEE. The CDR3 loop reads CASSVDGGRNTEAFF. CDR3 coding DNA: TGTGCCAGCAGCGTAGACGGGGGACGGAACACTGAAGCTTTCTTT.

This clonotype was seen a single time. The chain employs TRBV20-1 and TRBJ2-7; no clear D. The germline V gene encodes CDR1 DFQATT and CDR2 SNEGSKA (reference sequence). V lost 1 base and J lost 2, with 6 bases in between. This CDR3 spans 12 amino acids. The CDR3 DNA sequence: TGCAGTGCTAGAGCAGGAACCTACGAGCAGTACTTC. Its protein is CSARAGTYEQYF.

This clonotype was found many times. The gene calls are TRBV10-3 and TRBJ1-2; D might be TRBD1 (6 bases). Germline lookup yields CDR1 ENHRY and CDR2 SYGVKD. The CDR3 runs to 16 residues. The V end was cut by 4 bases, the J end by 7 bases, with 22 bases between. CDR3 in amino acids: CAISASPNADRAGYTF. The CDR3 nucleotides read TGTGCCATCAGTGCCTCTCCCAATGCGGACAGAGCTGGCTACACCTTC.